This T cell receptor beta chain was observed in a study of regulatory T cells in long-lasting Graves disease. Study observations and caveats: New patients shared some 890 public clonotypes, fewer than the approximately 2,500 shared by persistent patients. Persistent disease favored TRBV28, TRBJ1-2 and TRBJ2-5.

This clonotype was seen many times. Its specificity is not known. V gave up 6 bases and J gave up 0 bases; unmatched junction bases: 5. Germline V CDR1 and CDR2: MDHEN, SYDVKM. The CDR3 extends over 14 amino acids. Arm-PCR of CDR3 regions and iRepertoire HTBI primers were the basis on which TCR beta libraries were built. MiXCR, applied by TCRdb to the multiplex PCR reads, yields one record per CDR3 protein. The table has some 320,000 distinct CDR3 sequences, about a sixth seen once; the top ten hold about 38%. Regarding time point: newly diagnosed GD, antithyroid drugs for less than 3 months. Preparation of the TCR library used RNA extracted from PBMCs. Roughly 10-milliliter peripheral blood samples went into EDTA tubes.

Sequencing was performed on peripheral blood mononuclear cells (PBMCs), taken at new diagnosis, from a patient treated with antithyroid drugs. The sequence was collected from a female donor with Graves disease. The chain couples TRBV28 to TRBJ2-7, with TRBD1 matching over 7 bases. CDR3 sequence reads: CASSIRGSSYEQYF. DNA for the CDR3: TGTGCCAGCAGCATCAGGGGGAGCTCCTACGAGCAGTACTTC. Combining the CDR3 with reference TRBV28 and TRBJ2-7 gives the whole variable domain DVKVTQSSRYLVKRTGEKVFLECVQDMDHENMFWYRQDPGLGLRLIYFSYDVKMKEKGDIPEGYSVSREKKERFSLILESASTNQTSMYLCASSIRGSSYEQYFGPGTRLTVT.